These 22 T cell receptor beta chains originate from one sample sequenced in a study of response to subunit inactivated influenza vaccine. One entry per CDR3 protein results from TCRdb running MiXCR on the RT-PCR reads. The table lists approximately 570,000 distinct CDR3 sequences, 6.5% to 8% of them singletons. Sequencing used PBMCs from blood, obtained about 23 months after vaccination. Receptor source: a man aged 50-75 years who received an inactivated influenza vaccine.

This clonotype was observed a handful of times. The rearrangement uses TRBV20-1 and TRBJ2-7; D ambiguous. Germline assignment: CDR1 DFQATT and CDR2 SNEGSKA (reference sequence). Between the trimmed V and J ends, which lost 6 bases and 2 bases, there was a span of 17 bases. The CDR3 is made up of 14 amino acids. The CDR3 sequence is CSARTSVPPYEQYF. In DNA, the CDR3 is TGCAGTGCCAGAACGTCTGTTCCCCCCTACGAGCAGTACTTC.

V is TRBV2 and J is TRBJ1-4; D is possibly TRBD1 (6 bases). The CDR3 is made up of 13 amino acids. Germline V CDR1 and CDR2: SNHLY, FYNNEI. V was shortened by 7 bases and J by 7 bases, with 13 bases between the two germline ends. The CDR3: CASIKGGSEKLFF. CDR3 nucleotides: TGTGCCAGCATCAAAGGGGGGAGTGAAAAACTGTTTTTT.

The chain joins TRBV10-3 to TRBJ1-1; the D gene is possibly TRBD1 (6 bases). Looked up from germline, CDR1 is ENHRY and CDR2 is SYGVKD. The V end lost 0 bases, the J end lost 1 base, and 21 bases lay between the germline ends. The CDR3 is made up of 19 amino acids. The CDR3 region is CAISESVSIQGTPNTEAFF. The DNA for the CDR3 is TGTGCCATCAGTGAGTCTGTGTCTATACAGGGTACACCGAACACTGAAGCTTTCTTT.

This clonotype was counted only a few times. The V and J genes are TRBV11-2 and TRBJ2-3, with D possibly matching TRBD2 (6 bases). Per the germline V gene, CDR1 is SGHAT and CDR2 is FQNNGV. The CDR3 sequence is 15 residues long. Trimming took off 8 bases at V and 5 bases at J, with 20 bases between the two ends. The DNA for the CDR3 is TGTGCCAGCGAGCTTTTCCGGGGAGGCAAAGATACGCAGTATTTT. Translating it yields CASELFRGGKDTQYF.

This clonotype was observed many times. The chain carries TRBV5-6 and TRBJ1-1; D unclear. CDR3 length: 12 amino acids. Germline CDR1 reads SGHDT; CDR2 reads YYEEEE. V was trimmed by 5 bases and J by 6 bases, leaving 11 bases between them. For the CDR3, the DNA is TGTGCCAGCAGGACCCGGGCCTCTGAAGCTTTCTTT. Translation: CASRTRASEAFF.

The rearrangement joins TRBV5-1 to TRBJ2-3; D is unresolved. V was trimmed by 4 bases and J by 4 bases, leaving 19 bases between them. The CDR3 totals 16 residues. The germline V gene has CDR1 SGHRS and CDR2 YFSETQ. The CDR3 loop is CASSISAARRPDTQYF. For the CDR3, the DNA is TGCGCCAGCAGCATATCGGCGGCGCGCAGGCCAGATACGCAGTATTTT.

This clonotype was observed many times. This sequence joins TRBV4-2 and TRBJ1-2; D is possibly TRBD1 (5 bases). The germline gives CDR1 LGHNA, CDR2 YNFKEQ. The CDR3 totals 14 residues. Trimming cost V 0 bases and J 7 bases, with 12 bases left between them. The CDR3 here is CASSQDRAGGGYTF. The CDR3 DNA reads as TGTGCCAGCAGCCAAGACAGGGCAGGCGGTGGCTACACCTTC.

The chain links TRBV6-4 to TRBJ2-7; TRBD2 is a possible D gene (6 bases). The CDR3 contains 16 residues. Germline V gene lookup returns CDR1 MRHNA and CDR2 SNTAGT. Trimming took 0 bases from V and 2 from J, leaving 14 bases between them. The CDR3, as DNA: TGTGCCAGCAGTGACTCCTTGGGTAGCGGTACCTACGAGCAGTACTTC. It encodes CASSDSLGSGTYEQYF.

This clonotype was picked up a small number of times. J is TRBJ1-1 and V is TRBV10-3; D is ambiguous. Per germline, CDR1 ENHRY and CDR2 SYGVKD. The CDR3 is 13 residues long. Trimming shortened V by 4 bases and J by 1 base, and 7 bases separated the two germline ends. The DNA for the CDR3 is TGTGCCATCAGTGGATCAGAGAACACTGAAGCTTTCTTT. This encodes CAISGSENTEAFF.

This clonotype has just a few counts. The chain carries TRBV21-1 and TRBJ2-3; the D call in the table, TRBD1, was not verified against the DNA. TRBV21-1 constitutes a pseudogene. The CDR3 runs to 17 residues. The CDR3: CASSKGGDPAPPDTQYF. CDR3 bases: TGTGCCAGCAGCAAAGGAGGTGATCCGGCTCCCCCAGATACGCAGTATTTT.

The sample holds many counts of this clonotype. This chain joins TRBV5-1 and TRBJ2-7; D gene uncertain. Germline assignment: CDR1 SGHRS and CDR2 YFSETQ. The CDR3 loop spans 13 amino acids. V lost 0 bases to trimming and J lost 2 bases, with 6 bases between them. The CDR3, as DNA: TGCGCCAGCAGCTTGGGGGCACCCTACGAGCAGTACTTC. Encoded protein: CASSLGAPYEQYF.

The CDR3 DNA is TGCAGTGCGGATCCCGGGACAGGGGAAGAGACCCAGTACTTC. Translated: CSADPGTGEETQYF. This chain links TRBV20-1 with TRBJ2-5, with 10 bases lining up with TRBD1. The V gene end was trimmed by 6 bases and the J gene end by 3 bases; junction bases not matched to a gene: 7. Germline values: CDR1 DFQATT, CDR2 SNEGSKA (reference sequence). The CDR3 consists of 14 residues.

This clonotype came up many times. This chain uses TRBV24-1 with TRBJ2-5, with 9 bases identical to TRBD2. After removal of 4 bases from V and 5 bases from J, the junction contained 13 bases not matched to a gene. This CDR3 region has 17 residues. From germline, CDR1 is KGHDR and CDR2 SFDVKD. CDR3 sequence (DNA): TGTGCCACCAGTGACTCCTGGCGGGGGGGCCTCTATGAGACCCAGTACTTC. Translated: CATSDSWRGGLYETQYF.

The chain recombines TRBV9 with TRBJ2-4, with 10 bases lining up with TRBD1. The germline V gene has CDR1 SGDLS and CDR2 YYNGEE. The CDR3 loop spans 19 amino acids. J lost 1 base, V lost 2 bases, and 12 bases had no gene match. The DNA of the CDR3 is TGTGCCAGCAGCGTCGATCCCGGGACAGGGGAAGGTGCCAAAAACATTCAGTACTTC. This sequence encodes CASSVDPGTGEGAKNIQYF.

The chain carries TRBV28 and TRBJ2-6; D may correspond to TRBD1 or TRBD2 (5 bases each). Germline loops: CDR1 MDHEN, CDR2 SYDVKM. V was trimmed by 5 bases and J by 1 base, leaving 21 bases between them. The CDR3 is 19 amino acids. The CDR3 nucleotides are TGTGCCAGCAGTAGTGACAGACTACGTGAGGAGTCTGGGGCCAACGTCCTGACTTTC. This codes for CASSSDRLREESGANVLTF.

The chain links TRBV28 to TRBJ2-2; TRBD2 aligns across 10 bases. CDR3 length equals 20 residues. Per the germline V gene, CDR1 is MDHEN and CDR2 is SYDVKM. The J segment lost 3 bases and the V segment lost 4 bases, leaving 17 bases of the junction unmatched. In DNA form, the CDR3 reads TGTGCCAGCAGTTCCCCTCAGGGCGTAGCGGGAGGTTTTGACACCGGGGAGCTGTTTTTT. Amino acid sequence: CASSSPQGVAGGFDTGELFF.

This clonotype appeared a few times. This sequence joins TRBV5-1 and TRBJ1-2; 7 bases are shared with TRBD1. Germline values: CDR1 SGHRS, CDR2 YFSETQ. V was clipped by 4 bases and J by 2 bases; unmatched bases: 11. The CDR3 runs to 16 residues. CDR3 nucleotides: TGCGCCAGCAGCCCGGACCGGGACAGCATCAACTATGGCTACACCTTC. Translating gives CASSPDRDSINYGYTF.

This clonotype was picked up a small number of times. V usage is TRBV7-3 and J usage is TRBJ2-5; D possibly uses TRBD1 or TRBD2 (5 bases each). Germline CDR1 and CDR2: SGHTA and FQGTGA. CDR3 length equals 13 residues. Trimming removed 4 bases from V and 5 bases from J, with 11 bases in between. Here the CDR3 DNA reads TGTGCCAGCAGCTGGGGACGAGAGGAGACCCAGTACTTC. It codes for CASSWGREETQYF.

For this clonotype: One junction end does not reproduce the germline sequence, and a read error may be involved. The gene calls are TRBV20-1 and TRBJ2-4; 12 bases are shared with TRBD2. This CDR3 has 20 residues. Germline loops: CDR1 DFQATT, CDR2 SNEGSKA (reference sequence). This chain's CDR3 is CCARVDPSGRANLAKNIQYF. CDR3 in DNA: TGCTGTGCTAGAGTAGACCCTAGCGGGAGGGCCAATCTTGCCAAAAACATTCAGTACTTC.

This clonotype appeared many times. V and J are TRBV29-1 and TRBJ1-1; D is uncertain. Germline V CDR1 and CDR2: SQVTM, ANQGSEA. V was cut by 3 bases and J by 0 bases, with 8 bases left in between. The CDR3 spans 13 residues. The CDR3 here is CSVDKGMNTEAFF. In nucleotides, the CDR3 is TGCAGCGTTGACAAGGGTATGAACACTGAAGCTTTCTTT.

This clonotype is classed as medium-sized. The chain uses TRBV7-6 and TRBJ2-1, with TRBD2 matching over 14 bases. Trimming removed 1 base from V and 5 bases from J; junction bases left unmatched: 10. CDR1 SGHVS and CDR2 FNYEAQ come from the germline V gene. The CDR3 extends over 19 amino acids. The CDR3 nucleotides read TGTGCCAGCAGCTTAGATGGGACTAGCGGGAGAAAGGGAGACAATGAGCAGTTCTTC. It translates to CASSLDGTSGRKGDNEQFF. The complete variable domain, with remaining parts taken from reference TRBV7-6 and TRBJ2-1, reads GAGVSQSPRYKVTKRGQDVALRCDPISGHVSLYWYRQALGQGPEFLTYFNYEAQQDKSGLPNDRFSAERPEGSISTLTIQRTEQRDSAMYRCASSLDGTSGRKGDNEQFFGPGTRLTVL.

This clonotype showed up just a few times. The chain is built from TRBV5-1 and TRBJ1-1; no clear D. V dropped 4 bases and J dropped 0 bases, with 10 bases sitting between them. The V gene's germline CDR1 is SGHRS and CDR2 YFSETQ. There are 14 residues in the CDR3. In nucleotides, the CDR3 is TGCGCCAGCAGCGCGGCTGGCATGAACACTGAAGCTTTCTTT. Protein: CASSAAGMNTEAFF.